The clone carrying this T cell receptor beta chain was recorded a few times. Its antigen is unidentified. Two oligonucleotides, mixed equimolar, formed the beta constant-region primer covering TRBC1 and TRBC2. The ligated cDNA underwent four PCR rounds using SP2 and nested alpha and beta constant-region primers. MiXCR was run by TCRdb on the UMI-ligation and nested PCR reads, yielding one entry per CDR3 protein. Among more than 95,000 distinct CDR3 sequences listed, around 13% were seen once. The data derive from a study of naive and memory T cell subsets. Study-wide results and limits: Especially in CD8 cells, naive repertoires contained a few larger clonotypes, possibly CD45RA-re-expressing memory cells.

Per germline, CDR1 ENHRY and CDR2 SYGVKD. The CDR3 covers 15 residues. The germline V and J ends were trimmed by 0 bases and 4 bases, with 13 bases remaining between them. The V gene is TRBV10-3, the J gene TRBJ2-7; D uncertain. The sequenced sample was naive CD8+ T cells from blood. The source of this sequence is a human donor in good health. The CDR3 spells CAISESEGPGYEQYF. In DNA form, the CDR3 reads TGTGCCATCAGTGAGTCGGAAGGTCCGGGTTACGAGCAGTACTTC.